Listed here is a single TCR beta chain. The antigen is undetermined. These data belong to a study of T cell responses to AZD1222 COVID-19 vaccine. The study, taken as a whole, reports: At study baseline, merely over 5 AZD1222 recipients were seropositive.

Trimming took 5 bases from V and 7 from J; bases not matched to a gene: 2. CDR1 and CDR2 from the germline V gene are KGHSH and LQKENI. The CDR3 has 14 residues. The protocol was immunoSEQ multiplex PCR, while the TCRdb copy is restricted to in-frame clones and leaves out a portion. The repertoire includes about 110,000 clones, roughly 90% of them detected once, and roughly 9% sits in the top ten. The V and J genes are TRBV18 and TRBJ1-6, with 10 positions matching TRBD1. The clonotype comes from an adult who received the AZD1222 COVID-19 vaccine. The source was peripheral blood, collected 28 days after the second AZD1222 dose. The CDR3 protein is CASSRDRGNSPLHF. CDR3 sequence (DNA): TGTGCCAGCTCAAGGGACAGGGGAAATTCACCCCTCCACTTT. The complete variable domain, with remaining parts taken from reference TRBV18 and TRBJ1-6, reads NAGVMQNPRHLVRRRGQEARLRCSPMKGHSHVYWYRQLPEEGLKFMVYLQKENIIDESGMPKERFSAEFPKEGPSILRIQQVVRGDSAAYFCASSRDRGNSPLHFGNGTRLTVT.